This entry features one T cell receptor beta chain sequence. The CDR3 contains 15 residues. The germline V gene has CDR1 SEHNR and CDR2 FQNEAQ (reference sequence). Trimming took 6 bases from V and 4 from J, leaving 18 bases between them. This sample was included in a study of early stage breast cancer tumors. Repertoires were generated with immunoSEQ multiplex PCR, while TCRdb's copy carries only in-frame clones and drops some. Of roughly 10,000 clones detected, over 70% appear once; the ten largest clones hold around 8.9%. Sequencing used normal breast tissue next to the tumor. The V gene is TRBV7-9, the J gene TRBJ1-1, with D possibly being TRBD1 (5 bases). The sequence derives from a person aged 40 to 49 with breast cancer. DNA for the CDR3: TGTGCCAGCAGGAATAAGCAGGGAAGTTTCACTGAAGCTTTCTTT. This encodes CASRNKQGSFTEAFF.